This T cell receptor (beta chain) was recorded in a study of blood T cell repertoires in COVID-19. Study as a whole: Researchers got acute and convalescent COVID-19 samples from the United States, Italy and Spain.

The germline CDR1 and CDR2 sequences are LGHNA and YSLEER. Trimming took off 0 bases at V and 1 base at J, with 13 bases between the two ends. The CDR3 totals 17 residues. TCRdb's table, derived via immunoSEQ multiplex PCR, lists solely in-frame clones and lacks some. The table shows about 230,000 clones, with roughly 83% occurring only once. The chain combines TRBV4-3 with TRBJ1-3; maybe TRBD1 (5 bases). The sequenced sample consisted of peripheral blood. This receptor was obtained from a woman aged 70-85 years with active or convalescent COVID-19. The CDR3 spells CASSQEGGTWSGNTIYF. The CDR3 DNA sequence: TGCGCCAGCAGCCAAGAGGGGGGGACCTGGTCTGGAAACACCATATATTTT.